The present T cell receptor beta chain was sequenced within a study of cytomegalovirus exposure and HLA in healthy donors. Germline loops: CDR1 SEHNR, CDR2 FQNEAQ (reference sequence). With V trimmed by 5 bases and J by 0 bases, 15 bases remained unmatched. This CDR3 contains 19 residues. PCR employed 60 Vbeta and 13 Jbeta primers. Assay: immunoSEQ multiplex PCR; the TCRdb copy retains only in-frame clones and omits some. The sample lists some 66,000 clones, less than 80% seen once, with about 8% in the top ten. The V and J genes are TRBV7-9 and TRBJ2-7; 11 nucleotides agree with TRBD1. The sequenced material came from PBMCs. The receptor was isolated from a man aged 60 to 69 in good health and CMV-seropositive. This CDR3 is CASSPNPGQGVLSSYEQYF. The CDR3 DNA follows: TGTGCCAGCAGCCCGAATCCGGGACAGGGGGTTCTCAGCTCCTACGAGCAGTACTTC.